The 26 T cell receptor beta chains below were found in one sample sequenced in a study of identical twins. In TCRdb, the 5' RACE reads were re-called with MiXCR into one record per CDR3 protein. The profile shows 1.5 million to 2 million distinct CDR3 sequences, 25% to 35% of them singletons. Material: cord blood. Every receptor here comes from a newborn girl in good health.

This chain joins TRBV16 and TRBJ1-1, with D possibly being TRBD1 (6 bases). The V end lost 4 bases, the J end lost 7 bases, and 10 bases lay between the germline ends. The CDR3 is 12 residues long. In germline, CDR1 is KGHSY, CDR2 FQNENV. The CDR3 sequence: CASSRGGYEAFF. As DNA, the CDR3 is TGTGCCAGCAGCCGTGGGGGCTATGAAGCTTTCTTT.

In this sample, this clonotype turned up a few times. V is TRBV4-2 and J is TRBJ2-1; 10 positions agree with TRBD2. CDR3 length: 16 amino acids. Germline CDR1 and CDR2: LGHNA and YNFKEQ. The V segment lost 0 bases and the J segment 7 bases; nucleotides outside the gene matches: 6. The CDR3 DNA is TGTGCCAGCAGCCAAGATGCTAGCGGGAGCCGGAATGAGCAGTTCTTC. It encodes CASSQDASGSRNEQFF.

This clonotype occurred many times. The chain recombines TRBV4-1 with TRBJ1-2, with 7 bases identical to TRBD1. The length of the CDR3 is 14 residues. V lost 2 bases, J lost 3 bases, and 3 bases stayed unmatched. The V gene's germline CDR1 is MGHRA and CDR2 YSYEKL. The CDR3 reads CASSQQGGDYGYTF. Here the CDR3 DNA reads TGCGCCAGCAGCCAACAGGGGGGAGACTATGGCTACACCTTC.

Ten or more counts support this clonotype. The chain couples TRBV29-1 to TRBJ2-1, with D perhaps TRBD1 (5 bases). The V end was cut by 1 base, the J end by 5 bases, with 9 bases between. The CDR3 is 13 residues long. Germline assignment: CDR1 SQVTM and CDR2 ANQGSEA. The CDR3: CSVEAATDNEQFF. CDR3 nucleotide sequence: TGCAGCGTTGAAGCGGCGACAGACAATGAGCAGTTCTTC.

There are a few counts of this clonotype. This rearrangement joins TRBV24-1 to TRBJ2-5; D unresolved. Trimming removed 0 bases from V and 0 bases from J, with 7 bases in between. Germline CDR1 KGHDR, CDR2 SFDVKD. The CDR3 spans 15 residues. As DNA, the CDR3 is TGTGCCACCAGTGATTTGTTAGGTTACCAAGAGACCCAGTACTTC. This codes for CATSDLLGYQETQYF.

The chain carries TRBV28 and TRBJ2-1, with TRBD1 matching 10 bases. The J call may be in error: the DNA end matches TRBJ2-7 better. Germline CDR1 is MDHEN and CDR2 is SYDVKM. CDR3 size: 16 residues. The CDR3 DNA reads as TGTGCCAGCAGTTTTTTGGGGACAGGGGATTACAATGAGCAGTACTTC. Residues: CASSFLGTGDYNEQYF.

The chain links TRBV28 to TRBJ1-2; D remains ambiguous. The length of the CDR3 is 14 residues. Trimming shortened V by 3 bases and J by 3 bases, and 11 bases separated the two germline ends. The germline V gene encodes CDR1 MDHEN and CDR2 SYDVKM. CDR3 sequence: CASSFPGADYGYTF. The CDR3 DNA is TGTGCCAGCAGTTTCCCGGGAGCGGACTATGGCTACACCTTC.

In its sample, this clonotype was seen a few times. The chain carries TRBV4-1 and TRBJ1-2; possible D gene TRBD1, 5 bases. Germline CDR1 MGHRA, CDR2 YSYEKL. CDR3 length: 14 amino acids. V was cut by 1 base and J by 6 bases, with 12 bases left in between. DNA of the CDR3: TGCGCCAGCAGCCAAGTCTGGGGGGAGGATGGCTACACCTTC. Protein sequence: CASSQVWGEDGYTF.

This clonotype was seen a handful of times. This chain links TRBV12-3 or TRBV12-4 with TRBJ2-2; TRBD1 matches at 7 bases. The CDR3 covers 17 residues. Unmatched junction bases numbered 5, after V lost 0 bases and J lost 1 base. Here the CDR3 reads CASSLAHRTGNTGELFF. The CDR3 bases are TGTGCCAGCAGTTTAGCGCATAGGACAGGGAACACCGGGGAGCTGTTTTTT.

Worth noting for this clonotype: Just one base apart from a much larger clone, this may be a read error. V is TRBV11-2 and J is TRBJ2-1; D perhaps matches TRBD1 (5 bases). The CDR3 contains 13 residues. The V gene's germline CDR1 is SGHAT and CDR2 FQNNGV. Trimming took 5 bases from V and 13 from J, leaving 18 bases between them. CDR3 coding DNA: TGTGCCAGCAGCCCAAGACAGCGAGAGACCCAGTTCTTC. As protein: CASSPRQRETQFF.

Comment on this clonotype: A read error may explain this, as a much larger clone is one base away. J is TRBJ2-5 and V is TRBV4-2; no reliable D call. The germline CDR1 and CDR2 sequences are LGHNA and YNFKEQ. The CDR3 length is 14 residues. V was trimmed by 1 base and J by 11 bases, leaving 17 bases between them. The CDR3 DNA is TGTGCCAGCAGCCAAGGGGCCTCATTTTATGAGCAGTACTTC. Its protein product is CASSQGASFYEQYF.

This clonotype was found a few times. This chain connects TRBV28 to TRBJ1-5; D unresolved. This CDR3 is built from 12 residues. V was cut by 6 bases and J by 5 bases, with 8 bases left in between. Per germline, CDR1 MDHEN and CDR2 SYDVKM. CDR3 coding DNA: TGTGCCAGCAGGGGTCGGGATCAGCCCCAGCATTTT. Its translation: CASRGRDQPQHF.

This chain joins TRBV6-1 and TRBJ2-3; 14 nucleotides match TRBD2. Germline CDR1 and CDR2: MNHNS and SASEGT. The CDR3 runs to 19 residues. Trimming removed 4 bases from V and 2 bases from J; junction bases left unmatched: 11. The CDR3 loop reads CASSAGTSGRFPNTDTQYF. The CDR3 DNA reads TGTGCCAGCAGTGCCGGGACTAGCGGGAGATTTCCTAACACAGATACGCAGTATTTT.

In this sample, this clonotype turned up many times. For the CDR3, the DNA is TGTGCCAGCAGTCCAAACAGGTCCCGTCGCTATGGCTACACCTTC. Protein sequence: CASSPNRSRRYGYTF. V and J are TRBV27 and TRBJ1-2, with D possibly being TRBD1 (5 bases). Trimming cost V 5 bases and J 4 bases, with 17 bases left between them. Germline assignment: CDR1 MNHEY and CDR2 SMNVEV (reference sequence). The CDR3 covers 15 residues.

This clonotype was detected only a few times. The V gene is TRBV4-2, the J gene TRBJ2-7; 8 bases fit TRBD2. Per germline, CDR1 LGHNA and CDR2 YNFKEQ. J was trimmed by 2 bases and V by 1 base; bases with no gene match: 4. The CDR3 loop spans 15 amino acids. The CDR3 protein is CASSQASGQTYEQYF. DNA for the CDR3: TGTGCCAGCAGCCAAGCTAGCGGGCAAACCTACGAGCAGTACTTC.

V and J are TRBV28 and TRBJ1-1; possibly TRBD1 for D (6 bases). V was pared by 6 bases and J by 1 base, with 15 bases between. From germline, CDR1 is MDHEN and CDR2 SYDVKM. CDR3 length: 15 residues. The DNA of the CDR3 is TGTGCCAGCAGCAAAAGGGGGGCCTGGAACACTGAAGCTTTCTTT. This translates into CASSKRGAWNTEAFF.

A word on this clonotype: One end of the junction does not line up with germline, which may come from a read error. The V gene is TRBV12-3 or TRBV12-4, the J gene TRBJ1-1; D may be TRBD1 (6 bases). The CDR3 consists of 12 residues. CDR3 region: CASSPLQGEAFF. The CDR3 DNA reads as TGTGCCAGCAGTCCTCTACAGGGTGAAGCCTTCTTT.

CDR3 protein: CAISENRAGNTIYF. The CDR3 nucleotides read TGTGCCATCAGTGAGAACAGGGCCGGAAACACCATATATTTT. The V and J genes are TRBV10-3 and TRBJ1-3, with a tentative D call TRBD1 (6 bases). The V end lost 2 bases, the J end lost 4 bases, and 9 bases lay between the germline ends. This CDR3 has 14 residues. Germline V CDR1 and CDR2: ENHRY, SYGVKD.

Notes on this clonotype: This could be a read error, since a much larger clone is one nucleotide away. The chain has TRBV13 and TRBJ2-1; D unresolved. Germline V gives CDR1 PRHDT, CDR2 FYEKMQ (reference sequence). Trimming pared 5 bases from V and 3 bases from J, leaving 11 bases between. The CDR3 sequence is 14 residues long. The CDR3 is CASSLTELYNEQFF. The CDR3 nucleotides are TGTGCCAGCAGCCTCACGGAGCTCTACAATGAGCAGTTCTTC.

This clonotype has only a few counts. V is TRBV6-1 and J is TRBJ2-3; possibly TRBD1 or TRBD2 for D (5 bases each). The V and J ends lost 6 bases and 0 bases respectively, with 13 bases between them. CDR1 is MNHNS and CDR2 is SASEGT in the germline V gene. The CDR3 runs 15 residues. CDR3: CASRGTYPSTDTQYF. CDR3 bases: TGTGCCAGCAGGGGGACGTACCCTAGCACAGATACGCAGTATTTT.

On this clonotype: A single base separates this from a much larger clone, so it may be a read error. The chain employs TRBV11-2 and TRBJ2-7; D remains unclear. Trimming removed 1 base from V and 7 bases from J, with 20 bases in between. The CDR3 has 16 amino acids. The V gene's germline CDR1 is SGHAT and CDR2 FQNNGV. The CDR3 bases are TGTGCCAGCAGCTTAGTTGTAGCACGGCCCCTAAATGAGCAGTACTTC. It specifies CASSLVVARPLNEQYF.

This chain connects TRBV11-2 to TRBJ2-4, with 9 bases aligning to TRBD1. The J call is uncertain, as TRBJ2-5 better fits the DNA end. The V gene's germline CDR1 is SGHAT and CDR2 FQNNGV. This CDR3 comprises 16 residues. The CDR3: CASSSLMGQGGRTQYF. CDR3 nucleotides: TGTGCCAGCAGTTCTCTAATGGGACAGGGAGGGAGGACCCAGTACTTC.

Only a few counts were recorded for this clonotype. This chain uses TRBV3-1 with TRBJ2-5; the D is unclear. In germline, CDR1 is LGHDT, CDR2 YNNKEL (reference sequence). This CDR3 spans 11 amino acids. Trimming removed 0 bases at V and 13 bases at J, with 9 bases between. DNA for the CDR3: TGTGCCAGCAGCCAAGAGACAAAGAGGTACTTC. Its protein product is CASSQETKRYF.

This chain joins TRBV5-6 and TRBJ2-7; D perhaps matches TRBD2 (5 bases). Germline CDR1 and CDR2: SGHDT and YYEEEE. This CDR3 has 16 residues. V lost 6 bases and J lost 2, with 21 bases in between. Written as DNA, the CDR3 is TGTGCCAGCATCGGGATAACTAACGGGTTTGCCTACGAGCAGTACTTC. As protein: CASIGITNGFAYEQYF.

This clonotype was observed a few times. The V call is TRBV19, the J call TRBJ1-2; no clear D gene. Germline loops: CDR1 LNHDA, CDR2 SQIVND (reference sequence). Trimming removed 5 bases from V and 4 bases from J, with 14 bases in between. CDR3 size: 14 residues. The CDR3, as DNA: TGTGCCAGTAGTGTACCGGGTCCGCTCTATGGCTACACCTTC. Its translation is CASSVPGPLYGYTF.

Concerning this clonotype: At one end the junction does not follow the germline gene, possibly because of a read error. The chain recombines TRBV27 with TRBJ1-5; 8 nucleotides agree with TRBD1. This CDR3 spans 15 amino acids. The germline gives CDR1 MNHEY, CDR2 SMNVEV (reference sequence). The DNA of the CDR3 is TGTGCCAGCAGTTTATGGCCAGGGGGCAATCGGCCCCAGCATTTT. The encoded protein is CASSLWPGGNRPQHF.